This entry is about one T cell receptor beta chain. The sample comes from a study of T cell changes during pregnancy in multiple sclerosis. CDR3 length: 16 residues. Germline V CDR1 and CDR2: LGHNA, YSLEER. Trimming shortened V by 0 bases and J by 1 base, and 12 bases separated the two germline ends. The method was immunoSEQ multiplex PCR; TCRdb's version includes in-frame clones alone and lacks a portion of them. The repertoire consists of about 30,000 clones, with roughly 87% occurring once and the leading ten covering 6% to 8%. The chain carries TRBV4-3 and TRBJ1-1, with D possibly TRBD1 on 5 matching bases. The clonotype originates from a female donor with multiple sclerosis, enrolled in a pregnancy study. The starting material was CD8+ T cells from peripheral blood mononuclear cells, obtained in the second trimester of pregnancy. The CDR3 sequence is CASSQDRTGSNTEAFF. CDR3 in DNA: TGCGCCAGCAGCCAAGATCGAACAGGTTCGAACACTGAAGCTTTCTTT.